The following is a TCR beta chain sequence with its context. Only a few counts were recorded for this clone. Its antigen specificity is not known. No much larger clone is present one base from it, and per-base qualities are unavailable. The data derive from a study of CD8+ T cells in alopecia areata listed by TCRdb under 2018. About the full investigation: Treated patients were enrolled in an open-label pilot trial of oral tofacitinib at 5 to 10 mg twice daily for moderate-to-severe alopecia areata. Patients received tofacitinib for 6 to 18 months and were then followed off drug for 6 months to check for delayed response and recurrence. The SALT score, which quantifies the percentage of affected scalp surface area, was used to measure disease severity in treated patients. In both human patients and the C3H/HeJ mouse model, the study applied high-throughput TCRbeta sequencing to look at T cell clonal expansion in alopecia areata. Human TCRbeta sequencing covered scalp tissue and sorted CD4+ and CD8+ peripheral blood T cells from patchy and totalis/universalis alopecia areata patients and healthy controls. Biopsies were taken from tofacitinib-treated patients at baseline and again at 4 and 24 weeks into treatment, and several of those patients also had a later scalp biopsy. Scalp clonality was compared across normal scalp (n=4), patchy alopecia areata scalp (n=8), and alopecia totalis/universalis scalp (n=8). RNA came from the PAXgene miRNA kit for fixed scalp, the miRNeasy kit for PBMCs, and the RNeasy kit for mouse skin. TCRbeta CDR3 regions were amplified by immunoSEQ multiplex PCR with 35 Vbeta forward and 13 Jbeta reverse primers.

The method was the immunoSEQ multiplex PCR assay. RNA was extracted from all samples and reverse transcribed into cDNA as template for TCR sequencing. First-strand cDNA was synthesized with SuperScript III using a 2:1 mix of oligo-dT and random hexamers. A synthetic immune receptor repertoire was used to gauge amplification bias, and whatever bias remained was removed computationally. The original methods were these. Raw reads were preprocessed to remove errors, and CDR3 was defined according to IMGT conventions as the region from the conserved cysteine to phenylalanine. Clonality was computed as 1 minus the Shannon entropy, with the entropy normalized by log2 of the number of productive unique TCRs. Whether each scalp clone was CD4 or CD8 was inferred by checking scalp TCRbeta sequences against the CD4 and CD8 repertoires from sorted blood. Sourced from immuneACCESS, this table was stored by TCRdb with only in-frame sequences that have V and J called. A share of the clones is absent; for the studies checked, an unresolved V gene accounts for under half, and the remainder has no known explanation. The D gene and trimming were derived from the DNA, and the V and J assignments and clone size from that table. Recorded for this sample are 3,500 to 4,500 clones; 63% of them occurred a single time. The top ten clones comprise about an eighth of the sample.

In light of the paper, this sample's time point label describes: around 4 weeks on oral tofacitinib. What this sample's treatment or condition label stands for: oral pan-JAK inhibitor, 5-10 mg twice daily. Peripheral blood and lesional scalp punch biopsies were obtained from patients with alopecia areata. Human scalp biopsies were immediately fixed in PAXgene tissue containers. Summary of the overall study and its limitations: Because the treated cohort was small and had just a single nonresponder, larger studies are needed to establish links between baseline CD8+ expansion and response. Scalp TCR repertoire analysis is complicated because resident alphabeta T cells in normal human skin are also sequenced, whereas mouse skin is dominated by gammadelta T cells. Compared with normal scalp, lesional scalp, particularly in alopecia totalis/universalis, had higher clonality and more expanded CD8+ clones, which suggests antigenic drive. Shared TCR sequences between patients were less evident than in mice, which may be partly attributable to HLA diversity in the patient population. Tofacitinib significantly decreased scalp clonality and the number of expanded CD8+ clones among the top 100 scalp clones. Many expanded lesional clones persisted in scalp and blood during tofacitinib treatment, which may partly explain relapse after stopping treatment.

Specimen: skin, collected at week 4, from a patient treated with tofacitinib. This sequence was found in a human donor with alopecia areata.

The CDR3 in this case is CASSLTSGDYNEQFF. The sequenced DNA is TGTGCCAGCAGCTTGACTAGCGGAGACTACAATGAGCAGTTCTTC. The rearrangement combines TRBV9 with TRBJ2-1, and TRBD2 aligns with 9 junction nucleotides. The germline V gene gives CDR1 as SGDLS and CDR2 as YYNGEE. The CDR3 has 15 amino acids, counting the end cysteine and phenylalanine. Only the CDR3 DNA stays, 45 bases, in frame from base 1. V lost 4 bases and J lost 3 bases, and the count of bases not matched to a germline gene is 5.